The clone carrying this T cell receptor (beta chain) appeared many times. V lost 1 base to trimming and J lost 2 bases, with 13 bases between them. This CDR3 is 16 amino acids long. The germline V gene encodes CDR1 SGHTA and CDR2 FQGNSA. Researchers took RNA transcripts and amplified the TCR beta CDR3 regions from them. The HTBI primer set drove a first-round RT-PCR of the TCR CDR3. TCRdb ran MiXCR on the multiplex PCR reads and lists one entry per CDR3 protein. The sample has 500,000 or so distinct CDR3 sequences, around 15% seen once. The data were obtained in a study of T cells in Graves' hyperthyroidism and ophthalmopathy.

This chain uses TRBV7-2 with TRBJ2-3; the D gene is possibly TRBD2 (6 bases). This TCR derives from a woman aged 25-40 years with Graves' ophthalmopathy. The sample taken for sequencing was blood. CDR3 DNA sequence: TGTGCCAGCAGCTTAGATAGCGGAGGCCTCACAGATACGCAGTATTTT. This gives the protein CASSLDSGGLTDTQYF. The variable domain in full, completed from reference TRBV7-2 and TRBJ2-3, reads GAGVSQSPSNKVTEKGKDVELRCDPISGHTALYWYRQSLGQGLEFLIYFQGNSAPDKSGLPSDRFSAERTGGSVSTLTIQRTQQEDSAVYLCASSLDSGGLTDTQYFGPGTRLTVL.